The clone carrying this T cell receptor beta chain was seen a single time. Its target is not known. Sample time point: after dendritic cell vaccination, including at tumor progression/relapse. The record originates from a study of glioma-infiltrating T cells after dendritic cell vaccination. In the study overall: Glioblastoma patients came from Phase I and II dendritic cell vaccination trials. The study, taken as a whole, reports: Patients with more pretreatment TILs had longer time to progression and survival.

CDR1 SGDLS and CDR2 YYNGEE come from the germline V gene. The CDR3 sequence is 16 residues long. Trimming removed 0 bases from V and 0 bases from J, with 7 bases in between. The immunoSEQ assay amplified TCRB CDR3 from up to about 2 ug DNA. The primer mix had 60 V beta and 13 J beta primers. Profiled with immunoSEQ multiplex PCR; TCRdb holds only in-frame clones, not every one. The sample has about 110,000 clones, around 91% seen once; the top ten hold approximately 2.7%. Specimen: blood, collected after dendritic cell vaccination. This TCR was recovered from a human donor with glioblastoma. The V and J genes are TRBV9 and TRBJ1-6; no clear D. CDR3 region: CASSVASSSYNSPLHF. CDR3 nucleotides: TGTGCCAGCAGCGTAGCATCTAGCTCCTATAATTCACCCCTCCACTTT.